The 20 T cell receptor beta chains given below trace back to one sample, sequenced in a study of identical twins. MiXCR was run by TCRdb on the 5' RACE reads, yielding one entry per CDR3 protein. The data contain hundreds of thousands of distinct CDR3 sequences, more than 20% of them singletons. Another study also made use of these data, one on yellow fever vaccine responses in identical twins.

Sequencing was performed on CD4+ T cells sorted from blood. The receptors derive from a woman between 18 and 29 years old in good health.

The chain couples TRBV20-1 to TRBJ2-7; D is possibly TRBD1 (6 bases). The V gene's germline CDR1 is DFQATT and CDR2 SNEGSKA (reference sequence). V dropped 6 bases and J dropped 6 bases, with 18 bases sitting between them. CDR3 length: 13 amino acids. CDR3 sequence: CSASPPGAGEQYV. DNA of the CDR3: TGCAGTGCCAGCCCCCCAGGGGCTGGCGAGCAGTACGTC.

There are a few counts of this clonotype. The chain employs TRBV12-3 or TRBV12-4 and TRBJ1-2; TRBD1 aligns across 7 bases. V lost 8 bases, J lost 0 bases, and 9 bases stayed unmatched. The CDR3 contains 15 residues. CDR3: CASRHDGTANYGYTF. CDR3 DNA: TGTGCCAGCCGTCATGATGGGACAGCTAACTATGGCTACACCTTC.

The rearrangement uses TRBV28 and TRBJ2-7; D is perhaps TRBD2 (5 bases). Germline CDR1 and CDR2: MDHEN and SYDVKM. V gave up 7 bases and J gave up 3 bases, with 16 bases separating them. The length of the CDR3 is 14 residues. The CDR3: CASTPPHGSYEQYF. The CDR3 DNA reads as TGTGCCAGCACCCCTCCCCATGGGAGCTACGAGCAGTACTTC.

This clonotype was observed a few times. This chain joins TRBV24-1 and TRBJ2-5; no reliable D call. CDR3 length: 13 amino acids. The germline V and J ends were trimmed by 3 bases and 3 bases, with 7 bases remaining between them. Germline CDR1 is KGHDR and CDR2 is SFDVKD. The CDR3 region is CATSDRREETQYF. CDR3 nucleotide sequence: TGTGCCACCAGTGATCGAAGGGAAGAGACCCAGTACTTC.

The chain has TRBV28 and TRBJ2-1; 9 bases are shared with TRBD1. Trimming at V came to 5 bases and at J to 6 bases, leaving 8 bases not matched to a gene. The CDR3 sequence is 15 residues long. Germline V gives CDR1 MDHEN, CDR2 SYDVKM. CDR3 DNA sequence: TGTGCCAGCAGTAAACCCGGGACAGGGATCAATGAGCAGTTCTTC. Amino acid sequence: CASSKPGTGINEQFF.

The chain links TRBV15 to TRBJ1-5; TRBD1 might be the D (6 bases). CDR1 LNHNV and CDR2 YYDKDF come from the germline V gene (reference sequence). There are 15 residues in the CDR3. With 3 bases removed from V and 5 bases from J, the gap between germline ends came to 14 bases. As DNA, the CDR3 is TGTGCCACCAGCAGGAACAGGGTTGGGGATCAGCCCCAGCATTTT. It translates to CATSRNRVGDQPQHF.

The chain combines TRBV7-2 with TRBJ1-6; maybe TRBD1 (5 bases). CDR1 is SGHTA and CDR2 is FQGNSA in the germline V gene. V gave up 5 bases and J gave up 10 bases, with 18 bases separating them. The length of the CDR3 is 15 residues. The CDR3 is CASSPQGGLRSPLHF. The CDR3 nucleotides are TGTGCCAGCAGCCCCCAGGGCGGACTACGCTCACCCCTCCACTTT.

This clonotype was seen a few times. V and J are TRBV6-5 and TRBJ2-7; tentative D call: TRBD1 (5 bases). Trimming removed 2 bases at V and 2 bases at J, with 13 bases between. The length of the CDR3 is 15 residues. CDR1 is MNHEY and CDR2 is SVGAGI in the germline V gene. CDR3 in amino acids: CASSYRGSRAYEQYF. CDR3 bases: TGTGCCAGCAGTTACAGGGGCTCACGGGCCTACGAGCAGTACTTC.

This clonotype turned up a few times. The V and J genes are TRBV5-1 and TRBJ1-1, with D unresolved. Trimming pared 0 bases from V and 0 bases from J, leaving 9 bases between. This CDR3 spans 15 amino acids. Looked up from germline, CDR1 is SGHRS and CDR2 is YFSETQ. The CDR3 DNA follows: TGCGCCAGCAGCTTGGTCGTGGCAATGAACACTGAAGCTTTCTTT. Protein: CASSLVVAMNTEAFF.

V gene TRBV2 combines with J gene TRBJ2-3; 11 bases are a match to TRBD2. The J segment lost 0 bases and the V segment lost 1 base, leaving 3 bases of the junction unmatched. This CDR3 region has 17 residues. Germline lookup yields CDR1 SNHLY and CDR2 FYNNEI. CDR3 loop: CASSEGRLAGSTDTQYF. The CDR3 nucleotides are TGTGCCAGCAGTGAAGGTCGACTAGCGGGGAGCACAGATACGCAGTATTTT.

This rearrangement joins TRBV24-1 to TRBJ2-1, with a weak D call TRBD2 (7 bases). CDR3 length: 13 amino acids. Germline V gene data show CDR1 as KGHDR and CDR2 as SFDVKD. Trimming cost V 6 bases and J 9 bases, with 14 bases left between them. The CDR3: CATSQSRGAEQFF. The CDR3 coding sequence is TGTGCCACCAGTCAATCACGGGGGGCTGAGCAGTTCTTC.

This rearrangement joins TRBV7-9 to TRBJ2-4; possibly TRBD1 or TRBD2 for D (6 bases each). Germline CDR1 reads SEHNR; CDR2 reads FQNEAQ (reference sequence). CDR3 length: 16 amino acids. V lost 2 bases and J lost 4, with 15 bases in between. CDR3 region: CASSLRGAGDKNIQYF. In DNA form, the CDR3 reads TGTGCCAGCAGCTTAAGGGGGGCAGGGGATAAAAACATTCAGTACTTC.

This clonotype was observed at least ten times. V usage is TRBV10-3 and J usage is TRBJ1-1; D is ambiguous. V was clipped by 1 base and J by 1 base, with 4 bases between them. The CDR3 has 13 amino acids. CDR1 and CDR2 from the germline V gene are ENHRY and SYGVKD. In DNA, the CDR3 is TGTGCCATCAGTGAGTATGCGAACACTGAAGCTTTCTTT. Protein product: CAISEYANTEAFF.

CDR3 protein: CAISEARDLNTEAFF. The DNA for the CDR3 is TGTGCCATCAGTGAGGCCCGGGACCTGAACACTGAAGCTTTCTTT. The chain uses TRBV10-3 and TRBJ1-1, with a tentative D call TRBD1 (5 bases). Germline V gene sequence: CDR1 ENHRY, CDR2 SYGVKD. The CDR3 has 15 amino acids. V was trimmed by 2 bases and J by 0 bases, leaving 10 bases between them.

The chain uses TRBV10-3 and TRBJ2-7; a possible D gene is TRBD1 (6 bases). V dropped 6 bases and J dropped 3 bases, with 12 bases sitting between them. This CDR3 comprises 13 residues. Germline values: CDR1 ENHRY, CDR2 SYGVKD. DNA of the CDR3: TGTGCCATCAGCCCCGGACAGAACTACGAGCAGTACGTC. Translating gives CAISPGQNYEQYV.

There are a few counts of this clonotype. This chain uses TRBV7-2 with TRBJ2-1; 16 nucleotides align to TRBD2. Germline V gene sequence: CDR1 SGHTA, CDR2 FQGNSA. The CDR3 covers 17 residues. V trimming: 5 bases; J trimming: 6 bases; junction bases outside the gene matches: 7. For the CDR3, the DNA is TGTGCCAGCAGCACCGGGACTAGCGGGGGGGCCGGCAATGAGCAGTTCTTC. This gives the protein CASSTGTSGGAGNEQFF.

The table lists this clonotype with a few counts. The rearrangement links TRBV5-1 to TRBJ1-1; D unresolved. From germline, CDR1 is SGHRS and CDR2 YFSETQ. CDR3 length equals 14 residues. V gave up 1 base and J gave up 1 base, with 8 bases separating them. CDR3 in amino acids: CASSLLGSNTEAFF. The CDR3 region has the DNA TGCGCCAGCAGCTTGCTGGGGTCGAACACTGAAGCTTTCTTT.

CDR3 in DNA: TGTGCCAGCAGCCACCTCTGGGACAGGGTGGACATTCAGTACTTC. It specifies CASSHLWDRVDIQYF. The rearrangement uses TRBV28 and TRBJ2-4, with 9 nucleotides matching TRBD1. The CDR3 length is 15 residues. Per germline, CDR1 MDHEN and CDR2 SYDVKM. The V and J ends lost 6 bases and 8 bases, in that order; junction bases with no gene match: 11.

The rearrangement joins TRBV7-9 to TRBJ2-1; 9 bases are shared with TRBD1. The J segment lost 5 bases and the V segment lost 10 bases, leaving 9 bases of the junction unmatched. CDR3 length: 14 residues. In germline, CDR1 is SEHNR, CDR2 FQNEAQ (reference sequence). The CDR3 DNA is TGTGCCACCTACGGGACAGGGTACAACAATGAGCAGTTCTTC. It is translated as CATYGTGYNNEQFF.

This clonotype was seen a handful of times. In DNA, the CDR3 is TGTGCCAGCAAGACTCAGTCCGTCAACAATGAGCAGTTCTTC. This translates into CASKTQSVNNEQFF. The chain has TRBV6-1 and TRBJ2-1, with no clear D. V was clipped by 7 bases and J by 5 bases, with 15 bases between them. The CDR3 is 14 residues long. Germline CDR1 MNHNS, CDR2 SASEGT.